The T cell receptor beta chain described here comes from a study of cytomegalovirus exposure and HLA in healthy donors. On the study more broadly: In an earlier analysis, 90 million to 120 million unique TCR beta sequences were found from 150 million to 200 million T cells. Study-wide results and limits: A later analysis reported that several of the most significant clusters appeared to be linked to common viral pathogens, among them Epstein-Barr virus. V- and J-gene trimming of TCR beta was linked (in a later analysis) to a missense DCLRE1C variant.

CDR1 and CDR2 (germline): ENHRY, SYGVKD. Trimming shortened V by 4 bases and J by 3 bases, and 22 bases separated the two germline ends. This CDR3 is 18 amino acids long. A note on this clone: Antigen specificity is unknown.

PCR was performed using 60 Vbeta and 13 Jbeta primers. Produced via immunoSEQ multiplex PCR; TCRdb's table is partial and in-frame only. The sample includes fewer than 80,000 clones, roughly four fifths of them seen just once. Sequencing used PBMCs. The TCR was taken from a woman aged 55-70 years in good health and CMV-seropositive. This chain joins TRBV10-3 and TRBJ1-5; unclear D gene. The CDR3 DNA follows: TGTGCCATCAGTGCCTCCCAGGTGGGGAGAGGCAACAATCAGCCCCAGCATTTT. Translating it yields CAISASQVGRGNNQPQHF.